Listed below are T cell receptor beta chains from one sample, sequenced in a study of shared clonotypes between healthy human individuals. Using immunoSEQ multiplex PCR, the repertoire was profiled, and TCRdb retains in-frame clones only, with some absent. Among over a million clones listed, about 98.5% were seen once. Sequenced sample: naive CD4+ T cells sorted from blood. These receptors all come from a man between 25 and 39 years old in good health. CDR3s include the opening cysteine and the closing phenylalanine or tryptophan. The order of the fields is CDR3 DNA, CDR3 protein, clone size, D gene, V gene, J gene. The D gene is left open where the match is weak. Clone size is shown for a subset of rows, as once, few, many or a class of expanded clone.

CDR3 DNA: TGCGCCAGCAGCTTAACAGATACGCAGTATTTT
CDR3 protein: CASSLTDTQYF
clone size: few
D gene: -
V gene: TRBV5-1
J gene: TRBJ2-3

CDR3 DNA: TGCGCCAGCAGTCCCCAGCCCGGACAACGAAATGAAAAACTGTTTTTT
CDR3 protein: CASSPQPGQRNEKLFF
clone size: -
D gene: -
V gene: TRBV23-1
J gene: TRBJ1-4

CDR3 DNA: TGTGCCAGCAGACCGAAGGGACTTGGCACAGATACGCAGTATTTT
CDR3 protein: CASRPKGLGTDTQYF
clone size: -
D gene: -
V gene: TRBV14
J gene: TRBJ2-3

CDR3 DNA: TGTGCCAGCAGCTTAGGGAGGGTCGGAAACACCATATATTTT
CDR3 protein: CASSLGRVGNTIYF
clone size: -
D gene: -
V gene: TRBV7-7
J gene: TRBJ1-3

CDR3 DNA: TGCGCCAGCAGCCCGCAACAGGGGAGGGGGGAGACCCAGTACTTC
CDR3 protein: CASSPQQGRGETQYF
clone size: -
D gene: -
V gene: TRBV5-1
J gene: TRBJ2-5

CDR3 DNA: TGTGCCAGCAGCGTACCTAGCGGGAGAGGGACAGATACGCAGTATTTT
CDR3 protein: CASSVPSGRGTDTQYF
clone size: -
D gene: TRBD2
V gene: TRBV9
J gene: TRBJ2-3

CDR3 DNA: TGTGCCAGCAGCGCCCCTGGAGGATTCCGCGAGCAGTACTTC
CDR3 protein: CASSAPGGFREQYF
clone size: -
D gene: -
V gene: TRBV14
J gene: TRBJ2-7

CDR3 DNA: TGTGCCAGCTCTCATTCCCGGGACAGGGAAAAAGAGACCCAGTACTTC
CDR3 protein: CASSHSRDREKETQYF
clone size: -
D gene: TRBD1
V gene: TRBV18
J gene: TRBJ2-5

CDR3 DNA: TGTGCCAGCAGCGCCCCCCCCTCGTGGGAGACCCAGTACTTC
CDR3 protein: CASSAPPSWETQYF
clone size: -
D gene: -
V gene: TRBV7-2
J gene: TRBJ2-5

CDR3 DNA: TGTGCCAGCAGTCAACGGACAGAACCTATGACGCCCCAGCATTTT
CDR3 protein: CASSQRTEPMTPQHF
clone size: -
D gene: -
V gene: TRBV6-5
J gene: TRBJ1-5

CDR3 DNA: TGTGCCAGCAGCTTCACTAGCGGGAGTAGTACAGATACGCAGTATTTT
CDR3 protein: CASSFTSGSSTDTQYF
clone size: -
D gene: TRBD2
V gene: TRBV11-2
J gene: TRBJ2-3

CDR3 DNA: TGCGCCAGCAGCTTGGAGGACAGTAGGGACGAGCAGTACTTC
CDR3 protein: CASSLEDSRDEQYF
clone size: -
D gene: -
V gene: TRBV5-1
J gene: TRBJ2-7

CDR3 DNA: TGTGCCAGCTCACCACGTCCGGGGAATAGCAATCAGCCCCAGCATTTT
CDR3 protein: CASSPRPGNSNQPQHF
clone size: -
D gene: -
V gene: TRBV18
J gene: TRBJ1-5

CDR3 DNA: TGCGCCAGCAGTGGATACAGGGATAGCAATCAGCCCCAGCATTTT
CDR3 protein: CASSGYRDSNQPQHF
clone size: -
D gene: -
V gene: TRBV10-2
J gene: TRBJ1-5

CDR3 DNA: TGTGCTAAACCTAGCGGGACCCCACACACCGGGGAGCTGTTTTTT
CDR3 protein: CAKPSGTPHTGELFF
clone size: -
D gene: TRBD2
V gene: TRBV12-5
J gene: TRBJ2-2

CDR3 DNA: TGTGCCAGCACCCCGGCAGGGCGGACTGAAGCTTTCTTT
CDR3 protein: CASTPAGRTEAFF
clone size: -
D gene: -
V gene: TRBV7-9
J gene: TRBJ1-1

CDR3 DNA: TGTGCCAGCAGTCAGCGTTCTCGGGGTTGGACAGGTGAAAAACTGTTTTTT
CDR3 protein: CASSQRSRGWTGEKLFF
clone size: -
D gene: TRBD1
V gene: TRBV28
J gene: TRBJ1-4

CDR3 DNA: TGTGCCAGCAGCCCGGAGTCTTTGGGACAAAAATACACTGAAGCTTTCTTT
CDR3 protein: CASSPESLGQKYTEAFF
clone size: once
D gene: -
V gene: TRBV7-8
J gene: TRBJ1-1

CDR3 DNA: TGTGCCAGTACGAATACGGGGAAGGGAAAACTGTTTTTT
CDR3 protein: CASTNTGKGKLFF
clone size: -
D gene: -
V gene: TRBV2
J gene: TRBJ1-4

CDR3 DNA: TGCGCCAGCAGTTTGAGGGCTATGGATGAAAAACTGTTTTTT
CDR3 protein: CASSLRAMDEKLFF
clone size: once
D gene: -
V gene: TRBV5-1
J gene: TRBJ1-4

CDR3 DNA: TGTGCCAGCAGTTTAGGAAGGATCGCCGAGCAGTACTTC
CDR3 protein: CASSLGRIAEQYF
clone size: -
D gene: -
V gene: TRBV28
J gene: TRBJ2-7

CDR3 DNA: TGTGCCAGCAGCTTAGGTAGGGGTGGCCAGCCCCAGCATTTT
CDR3 protein: CASSLGRGGQPQHF
clone size: -
D gene: -
V gene: TRBV7-6
J gene: TRBJ1-5

CDR3 DNA: TGTGCCAGCAGCGTAGGACGACGAGAACACAATGAGCAGTTCTTC
CDR3 protein: CASSVGRREHNEQFF
clone size: -
D gene: -
V gene: TRBV9
J gene: TRBJ2-1

CDR3 DNA: TGTGCCAGCAGCGAACCGGGACAGGGCAATCAGCCCCAGCATTTT
CDR3 protein: CASSEPGQGNQPQHF
clone size: -
D gene: TRBD1
V gene: TRBV28
J gene: TRBJ1-5

CDR3 DNA: TGTGCCAGCTCACCGGGCAGGGAGGAGACCCAGTACTTC
CDR3 protein: CASSPGREETQYF
clone size: -
D gene: -
V gene: TRBV18
J gene: TRBJ2-5

CDR3 DNA: TGCGCCAGCAGCTTGGTTCCAGGCGCCAATGAGCAGTTCTTC
CDR3 protein: CASSLVPGANEQFF
clone size: -
D gene: -
V gene: TRBV5-1
J gene: TRBJ2-1

CDR3 DNA: TGTGCCAGCAGCTTGGGCGGGAGCAATCAGCCCCAGCATTTT
CDR3 protein: CASSLGGSNQPQHF
clone size: -
D gene: -
V gene: TRBV5-6
J gene: TRBJ1-5

CDR3 DNA: TGTGCCAGCAGCAGCCCCAGGGGGCGCCCCCCCTACGAGCAGTACTTC
CDR3 protein: CASSSPRGRPPYEQYF
clone size: -
D gene: TRBD1
V gene: TRBV5-8
J gene: TRBJ2-7

CDR3 DNA: TGTGCCAGTAGTATAGGGCGACTAGATCAGCCCCAGCATTTT
CDR3 protein: CASSIGRLDQPQHF
clone size: -
D gene: -
V gene: TRBV19
J gene: TRBJ1-5

CDR3 DNA: TGTGCAAGTCGCTTAGCGCCCCAAAAGGGGAGATACACTGAAGCTTTCTTT
CDR3 protein: CASRLAPQKGRYTEAFF
clone size: -
D gene: -
V gene: TRBV12-2
J gene: TRBJ1-1

CDR3 DNA: TGCGCCAGCAGCCAAGAGCGGGGGGGGAACTACGAGCAGTACTTC
CDR3 protein: CASSQERGGNYEQYF
clone size: -
D gene: TRBD2
V gene: TRBV4-1
J gene: TRBJ2-7

CDR3 DNA: TGTGCCAGCAGCTTGACATGGCAGACCTTGGGCGGCTACACCTTC
CDR3 protein: CASSLTWQTLGGYTF
clone size: -
D gene: -
V gene: TRBV5-4
J gene: TRBJ1-2

CDR3 DNA: TGCGCCAGCAGCGTACAGGGGGCAGATACGCAGTATTTT
CDR3 protein: CASSVQGADTQYF
clone size: -
D gene: TRBD1
V gene: TRBV5-1
J gene: TRBJ2-3

CDR3 DNA: TGCGCCAGCAGCCAAGATGACAGGGCTATTCTCACCGGGGAGCTGTTTTTT
CDR3 protein: CASSQDDRAILTGELFF
clone size: -
D gene: TRBD1
V gene: TRBV4-1
J gene: TRBJ2-2

CDR3 DNA: TGCGCCAGCAGCCAAAATCCGCATCCAGAAGCCAACACCATATATTTT
CDR3 protein: CASSQNPHPEANTIYF
clone size: -
D gene: -
V gene: TRBV4-1
J gene: TRBJ1-3

CDR3 DNA: TGCAGTGCTACGGGGTTCGAGCAGTACTTC
CDR3 protein: CSATGFEQYF
clone size: -
D gene: -
V gene: TRBV20-1
J gene: TRBJ2-7

CDR3 DNA: TGTGCCAGCAGCTTATATTTGCGGGAGGGCCTAAGGGACAATGAGCAGTTCTTC
CDR3 protein: CASSLYLREGLRDNEQFF
clone size: once
D gene: TRBD2
V gene: TRBV7-9
J gene: TRBJ2-1

CDR3 DNA: TGTGCCAGCAGAAGAACCGGGACATCCTACGAGCAGTACTTC
CDR3 protein: CASRRTGTSYEQYF
clone size: -
D gene: -
V gene: TRBV28
J gene: TRBJ2-7

CDR3 DNA: TGTGCCAGTAGTACTGACACGACCCATGAGCAGTTCTTC
CDR3 protein: CASSTDTTHEQFF
clone size: -
D gene: -
V gene: TRBV19
J gene: TRBJ2-1

CDR3 DNA: TGTGCCAGCACAAAGGACAGGGGATATGAGCAGTTCTTC
CDR3 protein: CASTKDRGYEQFF
clone size: -
D gene: TRBD1
V gene: TRBV27
J gene: TRBJ2-1

CDR3 DNA: TGTGCCAGTAGTATTCCGGGAGGGCTCGGGGAGACCCAGTACTTC
CDR3 protein: CASSIPGGLGETQYF
clone size: once
D gene: TRBD2
V gene: TRBV19
J gene: TRBJ2-5

CDR3 DNA: TGTGCCAGCAGTTCAGAGACAGGTCCCTACGAGCAGTACTTC
CDR3 protein: CASSSETGPYEQYF
clone size: -
D gene: -
V gene: TRBV25-1
J gene: TRBJ2-7

CDR3 DNA: TGTGCCAGCAGCTTAGCGACAGGGCTTTACGAGCAGTACTTC
CDR3 protein: CASSLATGLYEQYF
clone size: -
D gene: TRBD1
V gene: TRBV7-6
J gene: TRBJ2-7

CDR3 DNA: TGTGCCAGCATGCTGGATTACGAGCAGTACTTC
CDR3 protein: CASMLDYEQYF
clone size: -
D gene: -
V gene: TRBV28
J gene: TRBJ2-7

CDR3 DNA: TGTGCCAGCAGCCCAACAGGGGATGGCTACACCTTC
CDR3 protein: CASSPTGDGYTF
clone size: -
D gene: TRBD1
V gene: TRBV6-6
J gene: TRBJ1-2

CDR3 DNA: TGTGCCAGCAGCGTCCAAGTGGCTAGCGGCAGCTACGAGCAGTACTTC
CDR3 protein: CASSVQVASGSYEQYF
clone size: -
D gene: TRBD2
V gene: TRBV5-4
J gene: TRBJ2-7